This is a list of T cell receptor beta chains from one sample in a study of patients and donors after allogeneic stem cell transplantation. TCRdb redid the calling of the RT-PCR reads with MiXCR, one entry per CDR3 protein. The sample records around 200,000 distinct CDR3 sequences, around 41% being singletons. Sample: blood, either unsorted or a sorted T cell fraction (not recorded which). The source of these receptors is a human donor who was either an allogeneic HSCT recipient or a stem cell or donor lymphocyte infusion donor (not recorded which). It is not recorded whose cells these are; they may come from a transplant donor. Both conserved end residues are part of each CDR3. The order of the fields is clone size, V gene, J gene, D gene, CDR3 DNA, CDR3 protein. D genes are given only for firm matches. For some rows the clone size is stated as once, few or many, or as a class when expanded; others skip it.

abundance: -
v_gene: TRBV6-1
j_gene: TRBJ2-3
d_gene: -
CDR3nt: TGTGCCAGCAGTGACGGGCGCGCAGATACGCAGTATTTT
CDR3aa: CASSDGRADTQYF

abundance: few
v_gene: TRBV4-3
j_gene: TRBJ1-4
d_gene: -
CDR3nt: TGCGCCAGCAGCCAAGATCCGGGACACCCTGCCTCAACTAATGAAAAACTGTTTTTT
CDR3aa: CASSQDPGHPASTNEKLFF

abundance: -
v_gene: TRBV6-2/TRBV6-3
j_gene: TRBJ2-7
d_gene: TRBD1
CDR3nt: TGTGCCAGCAGTTACCCTCGCGACAGGGTTACCTCCTACGAGCAGTACTTC
CDR3aa: CASSYPRDRVTSYEQYF

abundance: -
v_gene: TRBV29-1
j_gene: TRBJ2-7
d_gene: -
CDR3nt: TGCAGCGTTGAAGAGGAGGGTCCCTCCTACGAGCAGTACTTC
CDR3aa: CSVEEEGPSYEQYF

abundance: -
v_gene: TRBV20-1
j_gene: TRBJ1-1
d_gene: -
CDR3nt: TGCAGTGCTCAGCAGGGGCCGAACACTGAAGCTTTCTTT
CDR3aa: CSAQQGPNTEAFF

abundance: -
v_gene: TRBV20-1
j_gene: TRBJ2-7
d_gene: TRBD1
CDR3nt: TGCAGTGCTAGAGTTATCAGGGGGCTATACGAGCAGTACTTC
CDR3aa: CSARVIRGLYEQYF

abundance: -
v_gene: TRBV7-9
j_gene: TRBJ1-1
d_gene: -
CDR3nt: TGTGCCAGCAGCCGAGAGACAGAGGGAACTGAAGCTTTCTTT
CDR3aa: CASSRETEGTEAFF

abundance: -
v_gene: TRBV20-1
j_gene: TRBJ1-1
d_gene: -
CDR3nt: TGCAGTGCTAGCGGGAGCCGGAACACTGAAGCTTTCTTT
CDR3aa: CSASGSRNTEAFF

abundance: few
v_gene: TRBV5-5
j_gene: TRBJ1-5
d_gene: -
CDR3nt: TGTGCCAGCAGCTTAGAATATAGCAATCAGCCCCAGCATTTT
CDR3aa: CASSLEYSNQPQHF

abundance: -
v_gene: TRBV25-1
j_gene: TRBJ1-2
d_gene: -
CDR3nt: TGTGCCAGCAGTGAACGCCAGGGCGATAACTATGGCTACACCTTC
CDR3aa: CASSERQGDNYGYTF

abundance: -
v_gene: TRBV27
j_gene: TRBJ1-5
d_gene: -
CDR3nt: TGTGCCAGCAGTTTATTAAAAGCCGGTCAGCCCCAGCATTTT
CDR3aa: CASSLLKAGQPQHF

abundance: -
v_gene: TRBV4-1
j_gene: TRBJ1-1
d_gene: -
CDR3nt: TGCGCCAGCAGCCAAGAATGGATTGGTGGCACTGAAGCTTTCTTT
CDR3aa: CASSQEWIGGTEAFF

abundance: -
v_gene: TRBV12-3/TRBV12-4
j_gene: TRBJ2-5
d_gene: TRBD2
CDR3nt: TGTGCCAGCAGTTTTGCGGGGGGGCAAGAGACCCAGTACTTC
CDR3aa: CASSFAGGQETQYF

abundance: -
v_gene: TRBV3-1
j_gene: TRBJ2-1
d_gene: TRBD1
CDR3nt: TGTGCCAGCAGCCAAGGGACAGGGGTCTACAATGAGCAGTTCTTC
CDR3aa: CASSQGTGVYNEQFF

abundance: -
v_gene: TRBV27
j_gene: TRBJ2-7
d_gene: TRBD2
CDR3nt: TGTGCCAGCAGTTTACGGGAGGCGGGGACCTACGAGCAGTACTTC
CDR3aa: CASSLREAGTYEQYF

abundance: -
v_gene: TRBV12-3/TRBV12-4
j_gene: TRBJ2-3
d_gene: TRBD1
CDR3nt: TGTGCCAGCAGTTTATTGGCAGGGGGCCGCACAGATACGCAGTATTTT
CDR3aa: CASSLLAGGRTDTQYF